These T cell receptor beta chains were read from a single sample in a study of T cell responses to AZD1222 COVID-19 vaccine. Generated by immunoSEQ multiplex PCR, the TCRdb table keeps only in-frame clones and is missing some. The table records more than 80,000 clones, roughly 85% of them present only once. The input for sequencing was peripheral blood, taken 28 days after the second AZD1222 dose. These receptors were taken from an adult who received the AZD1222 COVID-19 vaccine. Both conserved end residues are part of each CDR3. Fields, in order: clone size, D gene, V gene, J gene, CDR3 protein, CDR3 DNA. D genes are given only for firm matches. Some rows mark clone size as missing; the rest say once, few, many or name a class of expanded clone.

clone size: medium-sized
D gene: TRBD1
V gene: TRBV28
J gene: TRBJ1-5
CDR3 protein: CASCGQGGNNQPQHF
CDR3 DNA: TGTGCCAGCTGCGGACAGGGAGGCAACAATCAGCCCCAGCATTTT

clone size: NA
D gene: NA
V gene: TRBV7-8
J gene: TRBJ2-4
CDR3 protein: CASSLESKNIQYF
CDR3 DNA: TGTGCCAGCAGCTTAGAGTCCAAAAACATTCAGTACTTC

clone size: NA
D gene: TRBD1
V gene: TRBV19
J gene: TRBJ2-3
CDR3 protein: CASRTGTGSTDTQYF
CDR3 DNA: TGTGCCAGTAGGACCGGGACAGGGAGCACAGATACGCAGTATTTT

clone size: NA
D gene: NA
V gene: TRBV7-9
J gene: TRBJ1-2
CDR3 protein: CASSLHGGDGYTF
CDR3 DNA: TGTGCCAGCAGCTTACATGGGGGAGATGGCTACACCTTC

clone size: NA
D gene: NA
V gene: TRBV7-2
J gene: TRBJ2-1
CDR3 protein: CASSLVYGRGEFF
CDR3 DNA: TGTGCCAGCAGCTTAGTATATGGACGGGGAGAGTTCTTC

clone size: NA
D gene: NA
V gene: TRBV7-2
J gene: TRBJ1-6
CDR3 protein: CASSLGGSGSPLHF
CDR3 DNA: TGTGCCAGCAGCTTAGGGGGTTCGGGTTCACCCCTCCACTTT

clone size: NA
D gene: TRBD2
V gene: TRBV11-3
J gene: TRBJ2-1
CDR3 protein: CASRPRLAGYNEQFF
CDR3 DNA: TGTGCCAGCAGGCCGAGACTAGCGGGGTACAATGAGCAGTTCTTC

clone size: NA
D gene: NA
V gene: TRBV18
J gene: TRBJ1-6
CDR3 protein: CASSPTESSYNSPLHF
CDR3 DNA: TGTGCCAGCTCACCGACAGAAAGCTCCTATAATTCACCCCTCCACTTT

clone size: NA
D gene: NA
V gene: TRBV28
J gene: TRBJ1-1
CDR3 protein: CASSLAREASNTEAFF
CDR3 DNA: TGTGCCAGCAGTTTAGCCCGAGAGGCCAGCAACACTGAAGCTTTCTTT

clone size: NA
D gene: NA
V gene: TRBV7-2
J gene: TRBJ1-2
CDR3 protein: CASSLSYGYTF
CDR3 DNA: TGTGCCAGCAGCTTAAGCTATGGCTACACCTTC

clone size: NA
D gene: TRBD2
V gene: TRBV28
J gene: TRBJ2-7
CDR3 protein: CASSTGLVSEQYF
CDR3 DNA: TGTGCCAGCAGTACGGGACTAGTAAGCGAGCAGTACTTC

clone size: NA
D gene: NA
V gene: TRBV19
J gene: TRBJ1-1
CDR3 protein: CASIQPEWNTEAFF
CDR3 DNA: TGTGCCAGTATTCAACCTGAATGGAACACTGAAGCTTTCTTT

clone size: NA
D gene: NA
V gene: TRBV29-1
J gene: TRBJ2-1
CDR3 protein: CSVVADPSSHEQFF
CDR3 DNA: TGCAGCGTTGTAGCAGACCCCTCCAGCCATGAGCAGTTCTTC

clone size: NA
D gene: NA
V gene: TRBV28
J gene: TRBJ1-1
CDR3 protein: CASSFVIKEAFF
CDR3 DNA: TGTGCCAGCAGTTTCGTGATAAAAGAAGCTTTTTTT

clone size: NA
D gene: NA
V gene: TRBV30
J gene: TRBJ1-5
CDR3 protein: CAWSVGRGSNQPQHF
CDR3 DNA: TGTGCCTGGAGTGTAGGCCGCGGAAGCAATCAGCCCCAGCATTTT

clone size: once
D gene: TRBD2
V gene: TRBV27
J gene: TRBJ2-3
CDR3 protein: CASGILYGTREITQYF
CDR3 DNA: TGTGCCAGCGGTATCCTATACGGGACTAGGGAGATTACGCAGTATTTT

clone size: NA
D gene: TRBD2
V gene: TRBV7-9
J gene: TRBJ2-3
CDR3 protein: CASSLSGRGVGDTQYF
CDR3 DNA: TGTGCCAGCAGCTTGAGCGGGAGAGGAGTAGGGGATACGCAGTATTTT

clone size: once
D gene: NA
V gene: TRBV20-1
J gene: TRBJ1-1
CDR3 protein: CSASWGRTEAFF
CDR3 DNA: TGCAGTGCTAGTTGGGGGCGCACTGAAGCTTTCTTT

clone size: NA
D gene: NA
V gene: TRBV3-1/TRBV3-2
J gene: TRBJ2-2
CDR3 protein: CASSQDPGSTGELFF
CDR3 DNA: TGTGCCAGCAGCCAAGATCCGGGATCGACCGGGGAGCTGTTTTTT

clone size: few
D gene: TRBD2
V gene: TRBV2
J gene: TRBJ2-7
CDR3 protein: CASSFIAGASTYEQYF
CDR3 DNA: TGTGCCAGCAGCTTTATAGCGGGAGCTAGCACCTACGAGCAGTACTTC

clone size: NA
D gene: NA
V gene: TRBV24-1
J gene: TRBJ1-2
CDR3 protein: CATSVGAGGYTF
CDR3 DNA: TGTGCCACCAGTGTCGGGGCCGGGGGCTACACCTTC

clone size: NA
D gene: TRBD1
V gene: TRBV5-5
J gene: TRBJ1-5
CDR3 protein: CASSRDSYIQPQHF
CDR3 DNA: TGTGCCAGCAGCAGGGACAGCTATATACAGCCCCAGCATTTT

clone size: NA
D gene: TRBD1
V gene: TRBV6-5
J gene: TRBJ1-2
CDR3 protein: CASNPLRQGGYGYTF
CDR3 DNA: TGTGCCAGCAACCCTCTCCGACAGGGGGGCTATGGCTACACCTTC

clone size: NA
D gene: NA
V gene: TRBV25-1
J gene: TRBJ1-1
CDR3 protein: CASREGGGRAEAFF
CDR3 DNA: TGTGCCAGCAGGGAGGGGGGCGGAAGGGCTGAAGCTTTCTTT

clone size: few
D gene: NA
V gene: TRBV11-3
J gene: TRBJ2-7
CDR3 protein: CASSLVSDRYEQYF
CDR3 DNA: TGTGCCAGCAGCTTAGTATCGGATCGGTACGAGCAGTACTTC

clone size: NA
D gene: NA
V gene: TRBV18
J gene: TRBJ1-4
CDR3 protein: CASSLTDAFNEKLFF
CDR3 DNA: TGTGCCAGCTCACTGACAGATGCATTTAATGAAAAACTGTTTTTT

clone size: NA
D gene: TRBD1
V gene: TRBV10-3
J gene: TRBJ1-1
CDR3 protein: CAIRGQENTEAFF
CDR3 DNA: TGTGCCATCAGAGGACAGGAGAACACTGAAGCTTTCTTT

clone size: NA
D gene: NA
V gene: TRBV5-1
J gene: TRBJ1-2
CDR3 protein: CASSLGSGLYGYTF
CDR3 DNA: TGCGCCAGCAGCTTGGGGTCAGGGCTCTATGGCTACACCTTC

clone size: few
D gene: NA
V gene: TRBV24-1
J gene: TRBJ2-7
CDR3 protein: CATSDRQASSYEQYF
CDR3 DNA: TGTGCCACCAGTGACCGACAAGCCTCCTCCTACGAGCAGTACTTC

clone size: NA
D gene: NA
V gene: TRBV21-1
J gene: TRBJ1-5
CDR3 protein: CASDPKAQGDIQPQHF
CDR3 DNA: TGTGCCAGCGACCCAAAGGCACAGGGTGATATTCAGCCCCAGCATTTT

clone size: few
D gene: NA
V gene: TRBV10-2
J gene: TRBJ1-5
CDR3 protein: CASSERASNQPQHF
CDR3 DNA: TGCGCCAGCTCTGAACGGGCGAGCAATCAGCCCCAGCATTTT

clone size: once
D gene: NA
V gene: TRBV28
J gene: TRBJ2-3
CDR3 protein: CASIALGVSDTQYF
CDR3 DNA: TGTGCCAGCATCGCATTGGGGGTCTCAGATACGCAGTATTTT

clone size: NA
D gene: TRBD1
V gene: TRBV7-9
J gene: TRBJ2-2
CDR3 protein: CASSAPTGGSSGELFF
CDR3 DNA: TGTGCCAGCAGCGCCCCGACAGGGGGCTCGTCCGGGGAGCTGTTTTTT

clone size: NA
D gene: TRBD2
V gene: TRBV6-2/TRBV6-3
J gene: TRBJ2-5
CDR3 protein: CASSSFLLAGGQETQYF
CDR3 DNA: TGTGCCAGCAGTTCCTTCTTACTAGCGGGAGGACAAGAGACCCAGTACTTC

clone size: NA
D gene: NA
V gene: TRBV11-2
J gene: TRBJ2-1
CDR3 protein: CASSLDPRGDEQFF
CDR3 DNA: TGTGCCAGCAGCTTGGACCCCCGCGGGGATGAGCAGTTCTTC

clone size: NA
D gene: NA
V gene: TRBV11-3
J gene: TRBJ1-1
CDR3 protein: CASSLYRAEAFF
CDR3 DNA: TGTGCCAGCAGCTTATACAGGGCTGAAGCTTTCTTT

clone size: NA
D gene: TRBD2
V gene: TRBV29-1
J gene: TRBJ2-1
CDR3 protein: CSVGPGGSSYNEQFF
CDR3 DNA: TGCAGCGTTGGGCCGGGAGGCAGCTCCTACAATGAGCAGTTCTTC

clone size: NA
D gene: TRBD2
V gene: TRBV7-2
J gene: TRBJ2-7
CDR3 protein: CASSYHSGRANKEEQYF
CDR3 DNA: TGTGCCAGCAGCTATCATAGCGGGAGGGCCAATAAGGAAGAGCAGTACTTC

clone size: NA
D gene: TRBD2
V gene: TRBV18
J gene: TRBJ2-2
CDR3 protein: CASSPQRGSNTGELFF
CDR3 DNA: TGTGCCAGCTCACCACAGCGGGGATCGAACACCGGGGAGCTGTTTTTT

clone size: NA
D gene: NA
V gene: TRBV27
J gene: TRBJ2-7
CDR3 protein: CASSRQGGSYEQYF
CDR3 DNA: TGTGCCAGCAGCCGACAGGGAGGGTCCTACGAGCAGTACTTC

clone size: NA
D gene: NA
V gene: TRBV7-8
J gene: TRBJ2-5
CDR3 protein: CASSLKSNQETQYF
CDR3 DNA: TGTGCCAGCAGCTTGAAGAGTAACCAAGAGACCCAGTACTTC

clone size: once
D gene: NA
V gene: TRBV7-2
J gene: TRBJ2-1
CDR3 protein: CASSLYPGPEQFF
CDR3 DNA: TGTGCCAGCAGCTTATACCCGGGCCCTGAGCAGTTCTTC

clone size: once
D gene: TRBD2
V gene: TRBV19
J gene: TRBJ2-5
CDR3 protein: CASSILAGGSQETQYF
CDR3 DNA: TGTGCCAGTAGTATATTAGCGGGGGGGTCCCAAGAGACCCAGTACTTC

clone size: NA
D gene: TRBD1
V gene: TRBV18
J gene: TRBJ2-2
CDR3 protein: CASSPDRGRGAGELFF
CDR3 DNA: TGTGCCAGCTCACCGGACAGGGGTCGAGGGGCCGGGGAGCTGTTTTTT

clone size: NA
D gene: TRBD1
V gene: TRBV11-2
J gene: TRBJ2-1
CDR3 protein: CASSLASGQAKNEQFF
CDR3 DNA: TGTGCCAGCAGCTTAGCATCGGGACAGGCCAAGAATGAGCAGTTCTTC

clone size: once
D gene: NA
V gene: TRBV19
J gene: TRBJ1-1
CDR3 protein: CASSPPGTRAFF
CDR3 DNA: TGTGCCAGTAGTCCGCCGGGCACTAGAGCTTTCTTT

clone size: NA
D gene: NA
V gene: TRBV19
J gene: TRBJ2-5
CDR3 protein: CASSTGQTQETQYF
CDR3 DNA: TGTGCCAGTAGTACAGGACAGACCCAAGAGACCCAGTACTTC

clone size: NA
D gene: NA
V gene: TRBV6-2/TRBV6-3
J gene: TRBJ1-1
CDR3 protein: CASSYQAAPRRPAAFF
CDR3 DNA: TGTGCCAGCAGTTACCAGGCAGCCCCCCGTAGACCTGCAGCTTTCTTT

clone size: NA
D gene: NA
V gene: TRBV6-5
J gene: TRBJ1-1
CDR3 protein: CASSHRRGSVTEAFF
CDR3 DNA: TGTGCCAGCAGCCACAGGAGGGGCTCGGTCACTGAAGCTTTCTTT

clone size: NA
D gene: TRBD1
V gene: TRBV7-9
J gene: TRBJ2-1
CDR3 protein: CASSPDRVSYNEQFF
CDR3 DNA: TGTGCCAGCAGCCCGGACAGGGTATCCTACAATGAGCAGTTCTTC

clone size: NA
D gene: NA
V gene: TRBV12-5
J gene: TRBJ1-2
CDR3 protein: CASGSPVGAYGYTF
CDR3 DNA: TGTGCTAGTGGTTCTCCCGTAGGGGCCTATGGCTACACCTTC

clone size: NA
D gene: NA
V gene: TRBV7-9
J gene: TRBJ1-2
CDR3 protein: CASSTDVLSKGYTF
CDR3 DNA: TGTGCCAGCAGCACCGACGTCTTGTCGAAGGGCTACACCTTC

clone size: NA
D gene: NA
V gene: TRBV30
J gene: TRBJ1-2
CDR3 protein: CAWSTGYGYTF
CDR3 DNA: TGTGCCTGGAGTACCGGGTATGGCTACACCTTC

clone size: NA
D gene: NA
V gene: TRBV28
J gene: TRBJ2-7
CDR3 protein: CASTSGGSSYEQYF
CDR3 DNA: TGTGCCAGCACCTCCGGGGGCAGCTCCTACGAGCAGTACTTC

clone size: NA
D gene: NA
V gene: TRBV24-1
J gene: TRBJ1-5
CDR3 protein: CATSPKGHSNQPQHF
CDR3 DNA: TGTGCCACCAGTCCAAAGGGGCACAGCAATCAGCCCCAGCATTTT

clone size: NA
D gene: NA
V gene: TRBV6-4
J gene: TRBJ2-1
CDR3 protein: CASSDSRTTNEQFF
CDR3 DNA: TGTGCCAGCAGTGACTCACGGACAACCAATGAGCAGTTCTTC